This T cell receptor beta chain was recovered during a study of CD8 T cells in ankylosing spondylitis (dated by TCRdb to between 2016 and 2019). Turning to the overall study: The study profiled T cell receptor beta repertoires in healthy donors and ankylosing spondylitis patients to find disease-linked TCR variants. The full study cohort was made up of 25 ankylosing spondylitis patients and about a hundred healthy donors. Peripheral blood was sampled, and synovial fluid was additionally collected from ankylosing spondylitis patients. Results and caveats for the whole study, not just this receptor: The disease-linked clones were reported as significantly enriched in matched synovial fluid samples from ankylosing spondylitis patients. A TCR beta motif made up of several highly homologous amino acid variants appeared to be characteristic of blood from ankylosing spondylitis patients. Some TCR beta motif variants had previously been reported in synovial fluid and blood of reactive arthritis patients, which suggested common disease-initiation mechanisms. A CD8+ phenotype was shown by the disease-linked clones, which were found at relatively low frequencies in peripheral blood.

Sequenced on an Illumina HiSeq 2500. Quantitative 5'-RACE with molecular barcodes was used to prepare TCR beta libraries. The authors' analysis ran thus. A new computational method, built on a probabilistic model of VDJ rearrangement, was used to identify disease-linked TCR variants. The public reads were reanalyzed by TCRdb: fastp trimming at Q25, MiXCR alignment, in-frame beta chains only. When rows share a CDR3 protein, they turn into one entry using the most common DNA and genes. TCRdb's processing, not the authors' own work, is the source of the V and J calls. This sample is represented by over 600,000 distinct CDR3 sequences; under 20% of them were singletons. The biggest ten clones account for around a fifth of the sample. CDR1 and CDR2 (MNHEY, SVGEGT) derive from the germline V gene. The CDR3 holds 13 amino acids from the cysteine to the phenylalanine. The retained sequence is limited to the CDR3, 39 bases, with the frame set at the first base. V was cut back by 5 bases and J by 7 bases, leaving a gap of 11 bases between them.

The table lists this clonotype with a few counts. It lacks a known antigen. Per-nucleotide qualities are absent, and no much larger clonotype sits a single base away. The sequence derives from a male donor with ankylosing spondylitis. The sequence is built from TRBV6-2 or TRBV6-3 and TRBJ2-2; possibly the D gene is TRBD2, per 5 matching bases. Sequencing used blood, either unsorted or a sorted T cell fraction (not recorded which). The nucleotide sequence reads TGTGCCAGCAGTCCCAGAGGGCACGGGGAGCTGTTTTTT. This sequence encodes CASSPRGHGELFF.